The clone carrying this T cell receptor beta chain was detected ten times or more. Antigen: not known. TCRdb re-called the 5' RACE reads through MiXCR, storing one row per CDR3 protein. The sample holds about 500,000 distinct CDR3 sequences; roughly an eighth are singletons and the top ten take about 0.94%. V trimming: 4 bases; J trimming: 5 bases; junction bases outside the gene matches: 6. This CDR3 is built from 15 residues. The germline gives CDR1 SGHDN, CDR2 FVKESK. This entry is derived from a study of identical twins. Findings of the study overall: Fewer insertions characterized abundant cord blood beta clonotypes, whereas memory repertoires showed none.

These data were likewise used in another study, on yellow fever vaccine responses in identical twins.

Sequences were obtained from CD4+ T cells sorted from blood. The chain combines TRBV14 with TRBJ2-2; 8 bases are shared with TRBD2. This receptor was identified in a woman between 18 and 29 years old in good health. CDR3: CASSRALAGTGELFF. The CDR3 nucleotides read TGTGCCAGCAGCCGCGCTCTAGCGGGTACCGGGGAGCTGTTTTTT.